This entry lists 32 T cell receptor beta chains sequenced from one sample in a study of tumor and adjacent non-tumor tissue in lung cancer. The template was RNA from unsorted bulk tissue. The normal lung tissue was taken more than 3 cm from the tumor edge. The library came from three nested PCR rounds adapted from ARM-PCR protocols. TCRdb fed the multiplex PCR reads into MiXCR, producing one record per CDR3 protein. This table holds more than 35,000 distinct CDR3 sequences, approximately 59% found once. Source material: distant non-tumor lung tissue. The receptors were sampled from a woman aged 40 to 55 with non-small cell lung cancer.

This clonotype was recorded a few times. A much larger clonotype is one base distant, so this may be a read error. The gene calls are TRBV5-8 and TRBJ1-5; 9 nucleotides match TRBD1. CDR1 is SGHTS and CDR2 is YDEGEE in the germline V gene. V lost 4 bases and J lost 1; bases outside the gene matches: 9. CDR3 length: 17 residues. As DNA, the CDR3 is TGTGCCAGCAGCCCTGGGACAGGGCTGAAAAGCAATCAGCCCCAGCATTTT. It yields the protein CASSPGTGLKSNQPQHF.

Comment on this clonotype: Relative to the germline gene, one junction end is altered; a read error may explain this. V usage is TRBV10-2 and J usage is TRBJ1-1, with D unresolved. From germline, CDR1 is WSHSY and CDR2 SAAADI. CDR3 length equals 12 residues. The CDR3 bases are TGTGCCAGCGGGCGTGGGAACACTGGAGCTTTCTTT. This translates into CASGRGNTGAFF.

As regards this clonotype: The CDR3 ends on some other residue instead of the conserved phenylalanine or tryptophan, so this is likely a read error. The chain couples TRBV19 to TRBJ2-4, with a weak D call TRBD2 (6 bases). Per the germline V gene, CDR1 is LNHDA and CDR2 is SQIVND (reference sequence). This CDR3 spans 16 amino acids. The DNA of the CDR3 is TGTGTCAGTAGTATCGTGGGAGGCCGTCGAGGAAACATTCAGTACATC. It encodes CVSSIVGGRRGNIQYI.

This clonotype was counted a single time. A much larger clone is a single base away; this may be a read error. This chain uses TRBV7-9 with TRBJ2-3; D call uncertain. The germline CDR1 and CDR2 sequences are SEHNR and FQNEAQ (reference sequence). The length of the CDR3 is 15 residues. V lost 2 bases to trimming and J lost 0 bases, with 9 bases between them. CDR3 in amino acids: CASSLPGTSTDTQYF. CDR3 DNA sequence: TGTGCCAGCAGCTTACCGGGTACTAGCACAGATACGCAGTATTTT.

Sample share makes this clonotype medium-sized (0.01 to 0.1%). The chain joins TRBV7-9 to TRBJ2-2; 11 bases are shared with TRBD2. After removal of 9 bases from V and 5 bases from J, the junction contained 5 bases not matched to a gene. Germline lookup yields CDR1 SEHNR and CDR2 FQNEAQ (reference sequence). CDR3 size: 14 residues. The CDR3: CASLAGGRTGELFF. CDR3 sequence (DNA): TGTGCCAGTCTAGCGGGAGGTCGGACCGGGGAGCTGTTTTTT.

This clonotype was found once. In DNA form, the CDR3 reads TGTGCCAGCAGCTTTGGAGTTTACGAGCAGTACTTC. Residues: CASSFGVYEQYF. The V gene is TRBV11-2, the J gene TRBJ2-7, with no clear D. In germline, CDR1 is SGHAT, CDR2 FQNNGV. The CDR3 totals 12 residues. The V gene lost 3 bases and the J gene lost 4 bases, with 7 bases spanning the gap.

The V call is TRBV21-1, the J call TRBJ2-2; TRBD1, the table's D call, lacks a check against the DNA. TRBV21-1 is a known pseudogene. The CDR3 is 16 residues long. The CDR3 loop is CASSSEPGPIHRELFF. The CDR3 region has the DNA TGTGCCAGCAGCTCAGAACCGGGACCCATACACCGGGAGCTGTTTTTT.

This clonotype was seen at least ten times. J is TRBJ2-1 and V is TRBV12-3 or TRBV12-4, with TRBD2 as a possible D gene (5 bases). Trimming shortened V by 0 bases and J by 10 bases, and 10 bases separated the two germline ends. CDR3 length: 13 residues. CDR3: CASSLAELEEQFF. The DNA of the CDR3 is TGTGCCAGCAGTTTAGCCGAACTAGAGGAGCAGTTCTTC.

Notes on this clonotype: At one of its ends the junction is not consistent with the germline gene, which may arise from a read error. The chain couples TRBV7-9 to TRBJ2-3; TRBD2 matches at 11 bases. Germline values: CDR1 SEHNR, CDR2 FQNEAQ (reference sequence). The CDR3 extends over 20 amino acids. CDR3 in DNA: TGTACCAGCAGCCCTTTAACTAGCGGGAGTACCCAGTTTCGGTTGGATACGCAGTATTTT. Its translation is CTSSPLTSGSTQFRLDTQYF.

Note on this clonotype: No conserved phenylalanine or tryptophan ends this CDR3, so it is likely a read error. As DNA, the CDR3 is TGTGCCAGCAGCCTGCGGGACAGGGACAATCTATATAGCGATCAACCCCAGCATCTT. Translating it yields CASSLRDRDNLYSDQPQHL. J is TRBJ1-5 and V is TRBV11-2, with 9 bases identical to TRBD1. The CDR3 runs 19 residues. Germline loops: CDR1 SGHAT, CDR2 FQNNGV.

With respect to this clonotype: An end of the junction differs from the germline gene, which may be a read error. The gene calls are TRBV5-1 and TRBJ2-7; D uncertain. There are 13 residues in the CDR3. Germline loops: CDR1 SGHRS, CDR2 YFSETQ. CDR3 in amino acids: CASSFFVSDGQYF. CDR3 DNA sequence: TGCGCCAGCAGCTTTTTTGTCTCGGACGGGCAGTACTTT.

Turning to this clonotype: Here the CDR3 omits its conserved ending phenylalanine or tryptophan, so a read error is the likely source. V usage is TRBV29-1 and J usage is TRBJ2-1; TRBD1 might be the D (7 bases). Germline V lookup: CDR1 SQVTM, CDR2 ANQGSEA. The CDR3 runs to 14 residues. The CDR3 DNA reads TGTAGCGTTGTCGCGGGACAGATCTACAATGAGCAGTTCTTA. Residues: CSVVAGQIYNEQFL.

This clonotype has at least ten counts. The genes are TRBV6-2 or TRBV6-3 and TRBJ2-7, with D uncertain. V was trimmed by 6 bases and J by 3 bases, leaving 9 bases between them. The CDR3 runs 12 residues. Per the germline V gene, CDR1 is MNHEY and CDR2 is SVGEGT. The CDR3 region is CASSQPFYEQYF. The CDR3 bases are TGTGCCAGCAGCCAACCCTTCTACGAGCAGTACTTC.

This clonotype was seen a single time. One end of the junction is discordant with germline, which a read error may explain. This rearrangement joins TRBV11-1 to TRBJ1-4; D remains ambiguous. CDR1 and CDR2 (germline): SGHAT, FQDESV (reference sequence). CDR3 length: 16 residues. CDR3 nucleotides: TGTGCCAGCAGCTTAGAATACGAGACTGGAACCGAAAAACTGGTTTTT. Its protein is CASSLEYETGTEKLVF.

Comments on this clonotype: A read error may explain this, as a much larger clone is one base away. This sequence joins TRBV2 and TRBJ2-4; D is undetermined. V was clipped by 8 bases and J by 6 bases, with 14 bases between them. Germline V gene lookup returns CDR1 SNHLY and CDR2 FYNNEI. This CDR3 is 13 amino acids long. For the CDR3, the DNA is TGTGCCAGCGAAGGCCCAGCAGGAAACATTCAGTACTTC. Its translation: CASEGPAGNIQYF.

The CDR3 loop is CAIGGSGGDTQYF. The CDR3 DNA reads TGTGCCATCGGTGGGAGCGGTGGAGATACGCAGTATTTT. V gene TRBV10-3 combines with J gene TRBJ2-3, with a possible D match to TRBD2 (5 bases). Trimming shortened V by 8 bases and J by 5 bases, and 14 bases separated the two germline ends. Looked up from germline, CDR1 is ENHRY and CDR2 is SYGVKD. The CDR3 sequence is 13 residues long.

With regard to this clonotype: A single base separates this from a much larger clone, so it may be a read error. The V call is TRBV6-4, the J call TRBJ2-1; 8 positions match TRBD2. CDR3 length: 15 amino acids. CDR1 and CDR2 from the germline V gene are MRHNA and SNTAGT. The CDR3 sequence is CTSSDNGGEVDEQFF. For the CDR3, the DNA is TGTACCAGCAGTGACAACGGGGGGGAGGTCGATGAGCAGTTCTTC.

Concerning this clonotype: The conserved final phenylalanine or tryptophan is absent from the CDR3, which likely points to a read error. The chain recombines TRBV11-1 with TRBJ2-1, with 8 bases lining up with TRBD1. Germline V gene sequence: CDR1 SGHAT, CDR2 FQDESV (reference sequence). The CDR3 extends over 15 amino acids. The CDR3 DNA sequence: TGTGCCAGCAGTCAGGGGGCTGCGACGTGGAATGGGCAGTTCCTC. Protein sequence: CASSQGAATWNGQFL.

Worth noting for this clonotype: Compared with germline, one end of the junction differs, possibly owing to a read error. The CDR3 sequence: CASSLAQDEQYF. For the CDR3, the DNA is TGTGCCAGTAGCTTAGCTCAGGACGAGCAGTACTTC. The chain couples TRBV11-2 to TRBJ2-7; D not certain. This CDR3 has 12 residues. Germline V gene data show CDR1 as SGHAT and CDR2 as FQNNGV.

On this clonotype itself: This CDR3 is missing its conserved last phenylalanine or tryptophan, likely due to a read error. The chain recombines TRBV6-5 with TRBJ1-2; weak D call: TRBD1 (6 bases). CDR1 MNHEY and CDR2 SVGAGI come from the germline V gene. The ends were cut back, 10 bases at V and 5 bases at J, with 20 bases in the middle. The CDR3 is made up of 14 amino acids. In DNA, the CDR3 is TGTGCCAACGCATTCGCAACAGGGCTTTATGGCTACACCATC. Translated: CANAFATGLYGYTI.

Of note for this clonotype: This clone may be a read error of a much larger clone one base away. The genes are TRBV5-8 and TRBJ1-1, with D perhaps matching TRBD1 (6 bases). The CDR3 covers 15 residues. CDR1 and CDR2 from the germline V gene are SGHTS and YDEGEE. V lost 0 bases to trimming and J lost 1 base, with 10 bases between them. CDR3 sequence: CASSLVDSPNTEAFF. For the CDR3, the DNA is TGTGCCAGCAGCTTGGTGGACAGCCCGAACACTGAAGCTTTCTTT.

For this clonotype: This may arise from a read error, as a much more abundant clone is one base away. J is TRBJ2-2 and V is TRBV12-3 or TRBV12-4; D gene ambiguous. This CDR3 region has 13 residues. The CDR3: CVSNRPATGELFF. The CDR3 DNA reads TGTGTCAGCAACCGGCCAGCGACCGGGGAGCTGTTTTTT.

Notes on this clonotype: An end of the junction does not agree with germline; a read error may underlie this. The chain employs TRBV5-5 and TRBJ1-1; perhaps TRBD1 as D (5 bases). This CDR3 has 17 amino acids. The germline V gene encodes CDR1 SGHKS and CDR2 YYEKEE (reference sequence). The CDR3 protein is CASNSSGTSLMNSEAFF. The CDR3 DNA reads as TGTGCCAGCAACTCCTCCGGGACTTCCCTCATGAACAGTGAAGCTTTCTTT. The full variable domain, rest sourced from reference TRBV5-5 and TRBJ1-1, is DAGVTQSPTHLIKTRGQQVTLRCSPISGHKSVSWYQQVLGQGPQFIFQYYEKEERGRGNFPDRFSARQFPNYSSELNVNALLLGDSALYLCASNSSGTSLMNSEAFFGQGTRLTVV.

This clonotype was counted once. An end of the junction does not agree with germline; a read error may underlie this. The rearrangement links TRBV7-9 to TRBJ2-6, with D unresolved. The CDR3 loop spans 15 amino acids. The germline V gene has CDR1 SEHNR and CDR2 FQNEAQ (reference sequence). The CDR3 sequence: CVSCLRSSGANVLTF. CDR3 sequence (DNA): TGTGTCAGCTGCTTACGGAGCTCTGGGGCCAACGTCCTGACTTTC.

The chain recombines TRBV11-1 with TRBJ2-1, with D possibly being TRBD1 (5 bases). V was pared by 4 bases and J by 13 bases, with 14 bases between. CDR1 SGHAT and CDR2 FQDESV come from the germline V gene (reference sequence). The CDR3 contains 12 residues. The DNA of the CDR3 is TGTGCCAGCAGCTACCTTTCCAGGGTCCAGTTCTTC. This sequence encodes CASSYLSRVQFF.

A note on this clonotype: Relative to the germline gene, one junction end is altered; a read error may explain this. The rearrangement joins TRBV6-2 or TRBV6-3 to TRBJ1-1, with a possible D match to TRBD1 (5 bases). Germline CDR1 reads MNHEY; CDR2 reads SVGEGT. CDR3 length equals 16 residues. The CDR3 is CTSSYSTTETNTEAFF. The CDR3, as DNA: TGTACCAGCAGTTATTCAACGACAGAAACGAACACTGAAGCTTTCTTT.

Concerning this clonotype: Given a much more abundant clone one base away, this may be a read error. The genes are TRBV14 and TRBJ1-1, with D hard to call. Germline V gene sequence: CDR1 SGHDN, CDR2 FVKESK. This CDR3 is 13 amino acids long. Trimming took off 3 bases at V and 0 bases at J, with 5 bases between the two ends. The CDR3 here is CASSQLLNTEAFF. DNA of the CDR3: TGTGCCAGCAGCCAGCTCTTGAACACTGAAGCTTTCTTT.

This clonotype turned up a few times. This could be a read error, since a much larger clone is one nucleotide away. The gene calls are TRBV29-1 and TRBJ1-1, with D possibly matching TRBD1 (5 bases). Germline V gene sequence: CDR1 SQVTM, CDR2 ANQGSEA. The CDR3 is 12 residues long. V lost 5 bases to trimming and J lost 0 bases, with 7 bases between them. CDR3 residues: CSVPTVNTEAFF. DNA for the CDR3: TGCAGCGTTCCGACAGTGAACACTGAAGCTTTCTTT.

The chain recombines TRBV5-6 with TRBJ2-1; 8 bases fit TRBD2. CDR1 is SGHDT, CDR2 YYEEEE, per germline. The CDR3 extends over 15 amino acids. V gave up 6 bases and J gave up 4 bases; unmatched junction bases: 9. The CDR3: CASTSAGAQYNEQFF. CDR3 DNA sequence: TGTGCCAGCACCTCAGCGGGAGCTCAATACAATGAGCAGTTCTTC.

This clonotype has more than one count but fewer than ten. This may stem from a read error, because a much larger clone lies one nucleotide away. This chain links TRBV7-9 with TRBJ2-5, with D uncertain. CDR1 SEHNR and CDR2 FQNEAQ come from the germline V gene (reference sequence). This CDR3 contains 11 residues. The CDR3 nucleotides are TGTGCCAGCAGCTTAGCGGAGACCCATTACTTC. It encodes CASSLAETHYF.

The chain recombines TRBV11-2 with TRBJ1-6, with TRBD1 as a possible D gene (6 bases). The V gene's germline CDR1 is SGHAT and CDR2 FQNNGV. This CDR3 comprises 17 residues. Here the CDR3 reads CTSSSTIGTNRSSPLHF. The CDR3 nucleotides read TGTACAAGCAGCTCAACAATAGGGACAAACCGGAGTTCACCCCTCCACTTT.

V is TRBV6-5 and J is TRBJ1-1; D ambiguous. Germline V gives CDR1 MNHEY, CDR2 SVGAGI. This CDR3 has 13 residues. Written as DNA, the CDR3 is TGTGGCAACAGCAATGGGCCGGCTCAAGAAGCTTTCTTT. Translation gives CGNSNGPAQEAFF.